A selection of T cell receptor beta chains follows, all from one sample in a study of cytomegalovirus exposure and HLA in healthy donors. Repertoires were generated with immunoSEQ multiplex PCR, while TCRdb's copy carries only in-frame clones and drops some. This table has some 200,000 clones, 75% to 85% appearing once. Sequences were obtained from PBMCs. These receptors all stem from a male donor in good health and CMV-seropositive. CDR3s include the opening cysteine and the closing phenylalanine or tryptophan. Fields, in order: V gene, J gene, D gene, clone size, CDR3 DNA, CDR3 protein. The D gene is left open where the match is weak. Some rows have no size entry. The others give once, few or many, or a class for an expanded clone.

>TRBV7-3|TRBJ1-1|TRBD1|-
TGTGCCAGCAGCCCGACAGGGTTCACTGAAGCTTTCTTT
CASSPTGFTEAFF
>TRBV4-1|TRBJ2-1|-|few
TGCGCCAGCAGCCAAGATTTCACTGCCCTGGGGGGTGAGCAGTTCTTC
CASSQDFTALGGEQFF
>TRBV7-9|TRBJ1-5|TRBD1|-
TGTGCCAGCAGCGCCTGGTCTAGGGGACAGGGCCTCGGGCCCCAGCATTTT
CASSAWSRGQGLGPQHF
>TRBV6-1|TRBJ1-5|-|-
TGTGCCAGCAGTGAAGACAGCTCCCAGGTGGAGCCCCAGCATTTT
CASSEDSSQVEPQHF
>TRBV18|TRBJ2-5|TRBD1|-
TGTGCCAGCTCAGCCGGGACAGGGGTTGTGGGGGAGCAGTACTTC
CASSAGTGVVGEQYF
>TRBV11-3|TRBJ1-1|-|few
TGTGCCAGCAGCTCTGGGGGCCCACAGTACACTGAAGCTTTCTTT
CASSSGGPQYTEAFF
>TRBV9|TRBJ2-3|TRBD2|-
TGTGCCAGCAGCGTCTCTAGCGGGGCGGTAGGTACGCAGTATTTT
CASSVSSGAVGTQYF
>TRBV4-3|TRBJ1-1|TRBD1|-
TGCGCCAGCAGCACCAACAGGGGGAGGACTGAAGCTTTCTTT
CASSTNRGRTEAFF
>TRBV11-3|TRBJ1-1|-|-
TGTGCCAGCAGTTTGGGACACCCGAACACTGAAGCTTTCTTT
CASSLGHPNTEAFF
>TRBV19|TRBJ1-4|TRBD1|-
TGTGCCAGTAGTGCTAAACCAGGGGGATCGGATGAAAAACTGTTTTTT
CASSAKPGGSDEKLFF
>TRBV7-2|TRBJ1-1|TRBD1|-
TGTGCCAGCAGCTTAGGCGTCAGGGGGCTCACTGAAGCTTTCTTT
CASSLGVRGLTEAFF
>TRBV21-1|TRBJ1-1|-|-
TGTGCCAGCAGCGCCGGTGGGGGGGCGAAAGAGGCGAACACTGAAGCTTTCTTT
CASSAGGGAKEANTEAFF
>TRBV29-1|TRBJ2-6|-|-
TGCAGCGTTTTGGGAGGTTTCTCTGGGGCCAACGTCCTGACTTTC
CSVLGGFSGANVLTF
>TRBV25-1|TRBJ2-3|-|-
TGTGCTACCCAAGGGCGGGGTAGCACAGATACGCAGTATTTT
CATQGRGSTDTQYF
>TRBV6-6|TRBJ2-7|TRBD1|few
TGTGCCAGCAGCCGCCCGGGACAGGGCACCTACGAGCAGTACTTC
CASSRPGQGTYEQYF
>TRBV2|TRBJ2-3|-|-
TGTGCCAGCGTAGTTACAGGGCACACGCAGTATTTT
CASVVTGHTQYF
>TRBV5-4|TRBJ2-3|TRBD2|once
TGTGCCAGCAGCTTGGGGGCCAGCGGGGTCCCCCGGGCAGATACGCAGTATTTT
CASSLGASGVPRADTQYF